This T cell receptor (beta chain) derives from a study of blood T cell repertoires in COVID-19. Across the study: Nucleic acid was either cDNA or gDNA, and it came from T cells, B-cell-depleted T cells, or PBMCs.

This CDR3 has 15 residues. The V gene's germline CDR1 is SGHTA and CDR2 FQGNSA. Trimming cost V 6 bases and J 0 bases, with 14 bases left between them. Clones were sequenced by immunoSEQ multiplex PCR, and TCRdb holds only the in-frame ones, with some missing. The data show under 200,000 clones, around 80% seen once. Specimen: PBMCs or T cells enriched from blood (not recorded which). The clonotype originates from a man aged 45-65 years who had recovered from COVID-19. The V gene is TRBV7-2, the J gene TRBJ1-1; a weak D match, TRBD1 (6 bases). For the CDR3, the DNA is TGTGCCAGCAGTGGTGGGTCAGGGGTGAACACTGAAGCTTTCTTT. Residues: CASSGGSGVNTEAFF.